The subject of this entry is one T cell receptor beta chain. This specimen includes other DNA sequences encoding the same CDR3. This record belongs to a study of technical replicates of blood from several donors. Libraries were prepared by immunoSEQ multiplex PCR; TCRdb keeps only in-frame clonotypes and omits some of them. This table holds tens of thousands of clones, about 95% found once. This CDR3 region has 13 residues. CDR1 is SGHTA, CDR2 FQGTGA, per germline. Unmatched junction bases numbered 2, after V lost 5 bases and J lost 4 bases. The chain employs TRBV7-3 and TRBJ2-1; 7 bases agree with TRBD2. The clonotype was recovered from a human donor in good health. Source material: T cells isolated from PBMCs. The CDR3 loop is CASSLGLYNEQFF. Written as DNA, the CDR3 is TGTGCCAGCAGCCTGGGACTATACAATGAGCAGTTCTTC.